One and the same sample provided the 25 T cell receptor beta chains below, sequenced in a study of cytomegalovirus exposure and HLA in healthy donors. The primer mix had 60 Vbeta and 13 Jbeta primers. Some clones are missing from TCRdb's copy, which holds only in-frame ones; the method was immunoSEQ multiplex PCR. This table has some 150,000 clones, under 75% appearing once. Sequencing input: PBMCs. The receptors were sampled from a woman between 55 and 75 years old in good health and CMV-seropositive.

V and J are TRBV5-1 and TRBJ2-5; 7 bases align to TRBD2. The J call may be wrong; the DNA end is better matched by TRBJ2-7. The CDR3 runs 17 residues. Germline lookup yields CDR1 SGHRS and CDR2 YFSETQ. CDR3 DNA sequence: TGCGCCAGCAGCAAAGGGGCCCAAGCGGGGAGTCCCTACGAGCAGTACTTC. Protein product: CASSKGAQAGSPYEQYF.

The chain recombines TRBV19 with TRBJ2-5; 10 nucleotides align to TRBD2. The CDR3 has 15 amino acids. From germline, CDR1 is LNHDA and CDR2 SQIVND (reference sequence). The J segment lost 5 bases and the V segment lost 3 bases, leaving 6 bases of the junction unmatched. The CDR3 DNA is TGTGCCAGTAGTATGGGGACTAGCGCTGGGGAGACCCAGTACTTC. The encoded protein is CASSMGTSAGETQYF.

This clone was seen a single time. The rearrangement joins TRBV14 to TRBJ2-4; possible D gene TRBD1, 5 bases. V was cut by 0 bases and J by 0 bases, with 15 bases left in between. The germline CDR1 and CDR2 sequences are SGHDN and FVKESK. The CDR3 length is 18 residues. CDR3 nucleotides: TGTGCCAGCAGCCAAGATGAGGACACGGCAGCAGCCAAAAACATTCAGTACTTC. Amino acid sequence: CASSQDEDTAAAKNIQYF.

CDR3 in amino acids: CASSGGTSGTDTQYF. For the CDR3, the DNA is TGCGCCAGCAGCGGGGGGACTAGCGGCACAGATACGCAGTATTTT. The rearrangement joins TRBV5-1 to TRBJ2-3; 10 nucleotides align to TRBD2. CDR1 and CDR2 from the germline V gene are SGHRS and YFSETQ. The CDR3 is 15 amino acids. The junction had 3 bases not matched to a gene; V was cut back by 4 bases and J by 1 base.

This clone has a single count. CDR3 in amino acids: CASSLGMAGGQETQYF. In DNA form, the CDR3 reads TGTGCCAGCAGTTTAGGGATGGCGGGAGGGCAAGAGACCCAGTACTTC. V usage is TRBV28 and J usage is TRBJ2-5; 9 nucleotides agree with TRBD2. J lost 2 bases, V lost 2 bases, and 6 bases had no gene match. Germline CDR1 is MDHEN and CDR2 is SYDVKM. CDR3 size: 16 residues.

This clone was seen a few times. The chain employs TRBV5-1 and TRBJ2-7; TRBD2 matches 7 bases. This CDR3 contains 14 residues. The junction had 7 bases not matched to a gene; V was cut back by 0 bases and J by 7 bases. Germline-derived CDR1 and CDR2 are SGHRS and YFSETQ. This CDR3 is CASSLGGQGLEQYF. In DNA form, the CDR3 reads TGCGCCAGCAGCTTGGGGGGTCAGGGACTAGAGCAGTACTTC.

The chain joins TRBV5-6 to TRBJ2-5; 9 positions match TRBD2. CDR1 is SGHDT and CDR2 is YYEEEE in the germline V gene. This CDR3 contains 18 residues. V trimming: 0 bases; J trimming: 5 bases; junction bases outside the gene matches: 14. The CDR3 protein is CASSLVAGGPSGRETQYF. CDR3 nucleotide sequence: TGTGCCAGCAGCTTGGTGGCGGGAGGGCCCTCTGGGAGGGAGACCCAGTACTTC.

This chain connects TRBV4-3 to TRBJ2-5; possibly TRBD1 for D (5 bases). Germline values: CDR1 LGHNA, CDR2 YSLEER. The CDR3 is 17 residues long. V was clipped by 2 bases and J by 5 bases, with 21 bases between them. CDR3 amino acids: CASSQRYKGSWGETQYF. In DNA form, the CDR3 reads TGCGCCAGCAGCCAAAGATATAAGGGGTCATGGGGCGAGACCCAGTACTTC.

V usage is TRBV19 and J usage is TRBJ2-7; 9 nucleotides align to TRBD2. CDR3 size: 13 residues. V lost 9 bases to trimming and J lost 3 bases; unmatched junction nucleotides: 6. Germline assignment: CDR1 LNHDA and CDR2 SQIVND (reference sequence). CDR3: CASGLAGSYEQYF. In DNA form, the CDR3 reads TGTGCCAGCGGTCTAGCGGGAAGCTACGAGCAGTACTTC. The whole variable domain, filled in from reference TRBV19 and TRBJ2-7, reads DGGITQSPKYLFRKEGQNVTLSCEQNLNHDAMYWYRQDPGQGLRLIYYSQIVNDFQKGDIAEGYSVSREKKESFPLTVTSAQKNPTAFYLCASGLAGSYEQYFGPGTRLTVT.

The chain has TRBV11-3 and TRBJ2-5, with a weak D call TRBD2 (6 bases). The CDR3 sequence is 12 residues long. Germline CDR1 is SGHNT and CDR2 is YENEEA. Deletions cut 6 bases from V and 3 bases from J, with 8 bases between. CDR3 DNA sequence: TGTGCCAGCAGTAGCGGTGAAGAGACCCAGTACTTC. It specifies CASSSGEETQYF.

The chain couples TRBV27 to TRBJ2-1, with TRBD2 matching 8 bases. The ends lost 3 bases at V and 6 bases at J; junction bases unmatched: 13. There are 17 residues in the CDR3. The germline CDR1 and CDR2 sequences are MNHEY and SMNVEV (reference sequence). The CDR3: CASSLSPGTRPTNEQFF. The CDR3 region has the DNA TGTGCCAGCAGTTTGAGTCCAGGGACTAGACCGACCAATGAGCAGTTCTTC.

With regard to this clone: Other nucleotide sequences from this sample produce the same CDR3. V and J are TRBV5-1 and TRBJ2-5, with a weak D call TRBD1 (5 bases). Trimming removed 2 bases at V and 2 bases at J, with 7 bases between. The CDR3 has 13 residues. CDR1 is SGHRS, CDR2 YFSETQ, per germline. The CDR3 DNA follows: TGCGCCAGCAGCTTAGGACAACAAGAGACCCAGTACTTC. It specifies CASSLGQQETQYF.

This clone was counted between two and nine times. J is TRBJ2-3 and V is TRBV6-1; unclear D gene. Germline lookup yields CDR1 MNHNS and CDR2 SASEGT. The CDR3 length is 14 residues. V lost 6 bases and J 2 bases, leaving 12 bases between the germline ends. For the CDR3, the DNA is TGTGCCAGCAGGAGGCAGTTCCTCACAGATACGCAGTATTTT. This translates into CASRRQFLTDTQYF.

The rearrangement joins TRBV19 to TRBJ2-5; D gene ambiguous. V lost 11 bases, J lost 5 bases, and 12 bases lay in between. This CDR3 has 11 amino acids. From germline, CDR1 is LNHDA and CDR2 SQIVND (reference sequence). The DNA for the CDR3 is TGTGCCTTTAGGCCCGGGGAGACCCAGTACTTC. Translating it yields CAFRPGETQYF.

The chain recombines TRBV7-3 with TRBJ2-2, with D unclear. The CDR3 is made up of 13 amino acids. The germline CDR1 and CDR2 sequences are SGHTA and FQGTGA. V was trimmed by 5 bases and J by 3 bases, leaving 7 bases between them. CDR3 DNA sequence: TGTGCCAGCAGCCTCCCCTACACCGGGGAGCTGTTTTTT. Translating it yields CASSLPYTGELFF.

This clone was seen more than once but under ten times. J is TRBJ1-4 and V is TRBV2; no firm D call. Looked up from germline, CDR1 is SNHLY and CDR2 is FYNNEI. There are 15 residues in the CDR3. The ends were cut back, 7 bases at V and 4 bases at J, with 16 bases in the middle. CDR3 DNA: TGTGCCAGCACCCGGGAGAGGATTAATAATGAAAAACTGTTTTTT. Its translation: CASTRERINNEKLFF.

This clone was seen more than once but under ten times. The rearrangement links TRBV11-2 to TRBJ2-7; 10 bases are a match to TRBD2. CDR3 length equals 17 residues. Per the germline V gene, CDR1 is SGHAT and CDR2 is FQNNGV. Trimming cost V 0 bases and J 3 bases; bases outside gene matches: 8. This chain's CDR3 is CASSLDSGLAENYEQYF. For the CDR3, the DNA is TGTGCCAGCAGCTTAGATAGCGGACTAGCGGAGAACTACGAGCAGTACTTC. Full variable domain (remainder filled in from reference TRBV11-2 and TRBJ2-7): EAGVAQSPRYKIIEKRQSVAFWCNPISGHATLYWYQQILGQGPKLLIQFQNNGVVDDSQLPKDRFSAERLKGVDSTLKIQPAKLEDSAVYLCASSLDSGLAENYEQYFGPGTRLTVT.

The rearrangement uses TRBV5-4 and TRBJ1-5; 7 bases are shared with TRBD1. Trimming at V came to 0 bases and at J to 4 bases, leaving 4 bases not matched to a gene. The germline V gene encodes CDR1 SGHNT and CDR2 YYREEE (reference sequence). The CDR3 is 15 amino acids. The CDR3 DNA is TGTGCCAGCAGCTTGGGGTCAGGGGGTAATCAGCCCCAGCATTTT. Encoded protein: CASSLGSGGNQPQHF.

This chain connects TRBV28 to TRBJ2-2; D may be TRBD1 (6 bases). The CDR3 covers 15 residues. Germline-derived CDR1 and CDR2 are MDHEN and SYDVKM. With 3 bases removed from V and 0 bases from J, the gap between germline ends came to 8 bases. In DNA, the CDR3 is TGTGCCAGCAGTTTTTACAGGGCGAACACCGGGGAGCTGTTTTTT. This sequence encodes CASSFYRANTGELFF.

This clone was seen a handful of times. The rearrangement links TRBV29-1 to TRBJ2-7; TRBD1 matches at 9 bases. The germline gives CDR1 SQVTM, CDR2 ANQGSEA. Trimming took 6 bases from V and 7 from J; bases not matched to a gene: 10. The CDR3 sequence is 13 residues long. The DNA for the CDR3 is TGCAGCGTCGAACAGGGGGCCCCACTGGAGCAGTACTTC. Its translation: CSVEQGAPLEQYF.

This clone has at least ten counts. The rearrangement links TRBV2 to TRBJ1-5; 10 nucleotides agree with TRBD1. J gave up 5 bases and V 1 base, and 2 bases lay outside the gene matches. CDR1 is SNHLY and CDR2 is FYNNEI in the germline V gene. The CDR3 has 15 residues. CDR3 amino acids: CASSEGTGGYQPQHF. As DNA, the CDR3 is TGTGCCAGCAGTGAAGGGACAGGGGGTTATCAGCCCCAGCATTTT.

This chain uses TRBV15 with TRBJ2-5; D is undetermined. The better agreement between TRBJ2-7 and the DNA end casts doubt on the J call. The germline gives CDR1 LNHNV, CDR2 YYDKDF (reference sequence). The CDR3 sequence is 13 residues long. CDR3 DNA sequence: TGTGCCACCAGCAGAGATGGGGCCTACGAGCAGTACTTC. Its protein is CATSRDGAYEQYF.

The chain has TRBV28 and TRBJ1-1; the match to TRBD1 covers 12 bases. Per the germline V gene, CDR1 is MDHEN and CDR2 is SYDVKM. The V gene end was trimmed by 5 bases and the J gene end by 6 bases; junction bases not matched to a gene: 4. The CDR3 has 14 amino acids. The CDR3 nucleotides read TGTGCCAGCAGTAGAGGGACAGGGGGCGCTGAAGCTTTCTTT. This gives the protein CASSRGTGGAEAFF.

The J gene is TRBJ2-3, the V gene TRBV10-3, with 14 bases fitting TRBD2. This CDR3 has 16 residues. Germline lookup yields CDR1 ENHRY and CDR2 SYGVKD. V trimming: 5 bases; J trimming: 5 bases; junction bases outside the gene matches: 6. CDR3 in DNA: TGTGCCATCAGTTCTGGACTAGCGGGAGGTTTAGATACGCAGTATTTT. Translated: CAISSGLAGGLDTQYF.

J is TRBJ2-5 and V is TRBV13, with 8 bases lining up with TRBD1. The germline gives CDR1 PRHDT, CDR2 FYEKMQ (reference sequence). The J segment lost 11 bases and the V segment lost 0 bases, leaving 17 bases of the junction unmatched. This CDR3 is built from 17 residues. CDR3 sequence reads: CASSLGGQANTLRGQYF. The CDR3 nucleotides read TGTGCCAGCAGCTTAGGGGGACAGGCTAATACTCTACGCGGGCAGTACTTC.